The 28 T cell receptor beta chains listed next were all sequenced from one sample in a study of blood T cell repertoires in COVID-19 (dated by TCRdb to 2020 to 2021). Library method: the immunoSEQ multiplex PCR assay. This is the immuneACCESS table as TCRdb keeps it, with only in-frame sequences that have V and J called. A part of the clones is gone; compared with another copy, unresolved V genes explain less than half, and the rest is unexplained. Within this sample are tens of thousands of clones, with about 85% of them counted one time only. The ten largest clones represent 3% of the sample. Sample: peripheral blood. The receptors were sampled from a woman aged 45-65 years with active or convalescent COVID-19.

This clone was picked up one time. The chain carries TRBV29-1 and TRBJ1-2; D gene ambiguous. Trimming stripped 3 bases from V and 6 bases from J, with 8 bases between. The CDR3 consists of 11 residues. Germline CDR1 and CDR2: SQVTM and ANQGSEA. This CDR3 reads CSVEARDGYTF. The CDR3 nucleotides are TGCAGCGTTGAGGCGCGGGATGGCTACACCTTC.

J is TRBJ1-6 and V is TRBV12-1; TRBD1, as called in the table, went unchecked against the DNA. TRBV12-1 is given as a pseudogene. The CDR3 length is 17 residues. CDR3 protein: CASSSYGTFKSNSPLHF. DNA of the CDR3: TGTGCCAGCAGCTCCTACGGGACATTTAAAAGTAATTCACCCCTCCACTTT.

The chain is built from TRBV6-5 and TRBJ1-1; D uncertain. The CDR3 is made up of 13 amino acids. V was shortened by 2 bases and J by 1 base, with 5 bases between the two germline ends. Germline CDR1 is MNHEY and CDR2 is SVGAGI. The CDR3 spells CASSYIGNTEAFF. For the CDR3, the DNA is TGTGCCAGCAGTTACATCGGGAACACTGAAGCTTTCTTT.

The chain employs TRBV7-9 and TRBJ2-1; maybe TRBD1 (5 bases). Germline lookup yields CDR1 SEHNR and CDR2 FQNEAQ (reference sequence). The V end lost 1 base, the J end lost 3 bases, and 16 bases lay between the germline ends. The CDR3 consists of 17 residues. The DNA of the CDR3 is TGTGCCAGCAGCTTAGACGGTAGAAGGGGCTACTACAATGAGCAGTTCTTC. Its protein product is CASSLDGRRGYYNEQFF.

The rearrangement links TRBV24-1 to TRBJ2-3, with 13 bases identical to TRBD2. Trimming at V came to 2 bases and at J to 2 bases, leaving 12 bases not matched to a gene. The CDR3 extends over 20 amino acids. In germline, CDR1 is KGHDR, CDR2 SFDVKD. The CDR3 DNA is TGTGCCACCAGTGATTCGACACCTGGGACTAGCGGGGACCTCACAGATACGCAGTATTTT. Translated, it gives CATSDSTPGTSGDLTDTQYF.

This clone appeared a single time. The chain recombines TRBV7-2 with TRBJ2-1; TRBD2 agrees at 7 bases. Trimming took 5 bases from V and 7 from J; bases not matched to a gene: 14. This CDR3 contains 16 residues. The germline V gene encodes CDR1 SGHTA and CDR2 FQGNSA. CDR3 bases: TGTGCCAGCAGCCACCCTCCGGGGGGAGGACATAATGAGCAGTTCTTC. It yields the protein CASSHPPGGGHNEQFF.

The V call is TRBV6-6, the J call TRBJ1-2; the match to TRBD1 covers 10 bases. The CDR3 spans 13 residues. CDR1 and CDR2 from the germline V gene are MNHNY and SVGAGI (reference sequence). The ends lost 5 bases at V and 6 bases at J; junction bases unmatched: 3. CDR3 in DNA: TGTGCCAGCAGTCCGGGACAGGGGAATGGCTACACCTTC. This encodes CASSPGQGNGYTF.

The chain couples TRBV5-1 to TRBJ2-3; TRBD2 might be the D (5 bases). This CDR3 comprises 14 residues. Trimming cost V 3 bases and J 0 bases, with 8 bases left between them. Germline V lookup: CDR1 SGHRS, CDR2 YFSETQ. CDR3 DNA: TGCGCCAGCAGCTGGGAGATGAGCACAGATACGCAGTATTTT. Protein: CASSWEMSTDTQYF.

This chain uses TRBV19 with TRBJ1-2, with 10 bases identical to TRBD1. The CDR3 length is 20 residues. The junction had 18 bases not matched to a gene; V was cut back by 3 bases and J by 2 bases. CDR1 and CDR2 (germline): LNHDA, SQIVND (reference sequence). The CDR3 DNA reads as TGTGCCAGTAGTATTTTGAGAAGAGTGGGACAGGGGCCGGGGAACTATGGCTACACCTTC. Amino acids: CASSILRRVGQGPGNYGYTF.

The chain combines TRBV29-1 with TRBJ2-5; possible D gene TRBD2, 6 bases. The germline V gene has CDR1 SQVTM and CDR2 ANQGSEA. Trimming removed 7 bases from V and 0 bases from J, with 24 bases in between. The CDR3 contains 17 residues. This CDR3 reads CSASGGRLGPYQETQYF. CDR3 bases: TGCAGCGCCTCCGGGGGACGCCTAGGTCCGTACCAAGAGACCCAGTACTTC. Supplemented by reference TRBV29-1 and TRBJ2-5, the full variable domain reads SAVISQKPSRDICQRGTSLTIQCQVDSQVTMMFWYRQQPGQSLTLIATANQGSEATYESGFVIDKFPISRPNLTFSTLTVSNMSPEDSSIYLCSASGGRLGPYQETQYFGPGTRLLVL.

The V and J genes are TRBV6-6 and TRBJ1-5; D might be TRBD1 (6 bases). Germline V gene data show CDR1 as MNHNY and CDR2 as SVGAGI (reference sequence). V was pared by 6 bases and J by 4 bases, with 13 bases between. The CDR3 sequence is 14 residues long. Here the CDR3 DNA reads TGTGCCAGCAGGGTACAGGGATGGAATCAGCCCCAGCATTTT. This encodes CASRVQGWNQPQHF.

The chain uses TRBV6-6 and TRBJ2-7, with 9 bases that match TRBD1. V lost 2 bases and J lost 3; bases outside the gene matches: 2. Germline lookup yields CDR1 MNHNY and CDR2 SVGAGI (reference sequence). This CDR3 is built from 14 residues. The CDR3 nucleotides are TGTGCCAGCAGTTACCAGGGACAGGGCTACGAGCAGTACTTC. Its translation is CASSYQGQGYEQYF.

The chain links TRBV12-5 to TRBJ2-2, with 7 bases that match TRBD1. The CDR3 contains 17 residues. Trimming took 2 bases from V and 7 from J; bases not matched to a gene: 13. The V gene's germline CDR1 is LGHNT and CDR2 FRNRAP. CDR3 coding DNA: TGTGCTAGTGGTTTGACCAGGAGGCAGGGGGTGATCGGGGAGCTGTTTTTT. This gives the protein CASGLTRRQGVIGELFF.

CDR3 sequence reads: CASSFGNSYEQYF. The CDR3, as DNA: TGTGCCAGCAGTTTCGGTAACTCCTACGAGCAGTACTTC. The V gene is TRBV12-3 or TRBV12-4, the J gene TRBJ2-7; D not certain. The length of the CDR3 is 13 residues. V gave up 3 bases and J gave up 0 bases, with 6 bases separating them.

This chain links TRBV6-5 with TRBJ2-2, with a possible D match to TRBD1 (5 bases). The germline CDR1 and CDR2 sequences are MNHEY and SVGAGI. Trimming took 8 bases from V and 1 from J, leaving 8 bases between them. CDR3 size: 13 residues. This CDR3 reads CASQTVNTGELFF. The CDR3 DNA reads TGTGCCAGCCAGACAGTGAACACCGGGGAGCTGTTTTTT.

The chain couples TRBV24-1 to TRBJ2-2; 10 bases align to TRBD1. The CDR3 is 15 amino acids. Germline CDR1 and CDR2: KGHDR and SFDVKD. Trimming removed 9 bases from V and 5 bases from J; junction bases left unmatched: 8. The CDR3 bases are TGTGCCACCGCCCAAAGACAGGGGGCGACCGGGGAGCTGTTTTTT. It codes for CATAQRQGATGELFF.

V is TRBV2 and J is TRBJ1-4, with no clear D. Trimming cost V 2 bases and J 8 bases, with 15 bases left between them. Germline V gene sequence: CDR1 SNHLY, CDR2 FYNNEI. The CDR3 is 15 amino acids. The CDR3 region is CASSEYRTGWEKLFF. The CDR3 DNA reads TGTGCCAGCAGTGAATACCGCACGGGTTGGGAAAAACTGTTTTTT.

This chain connects TRBV7-9 to TRBJ1-1; 7 positions match TRBD1. This CDR3 spans 14 amino acids. The trim removed 6 bases at V and 6 bases at J, leaving 10 bases unmatched. CDR1 is SEHNR and CDR2 is FQNEAQ in the germline V gene (reference sequence). CDR3 nucleotides: TGTGCCAGCAGTGAACAGGGGAAGGGAGCTGAAGCTTTCTTT. Translating gives CASSEQGKGAEAFF.

The rearrangement links TRBV6-6 to TRBJ2-7, with TRBD1 matching 7 bases. Germline V gives CDR1 MNHNY, CDR2 SVGAGI (reference sequence). V trimming: 4 bases; J trimming: 2 bases; junction bases outside the gene matches: 2. The CDR3 sequence is 13 residues long. As DNA, the CDR3 is TGTGCCAGCAGTTCGGGACAGCCCTACGAGCAGTACTTC. It encodes CASSSGQPYEQYF.

The chain combines TRBV5-1 with TRBJ2-2; the match to TRBD2 covers 10 bases. V shed 3 bases, J shed 3 bases, and the junction held 8 bases outside the gene matches. CDR1 is SGHRS, CDR2 YFSETQ, per germline. The CDR3 loop spans 17 amino acids. The CDR3 reads CASSSPGSGGDTGELFF. The CDR3 nucleotides read TGCGCCAGCAGCTCTCCGGGGAGCGGGGGGGACACCGGGGAGCTGTTTTTT.

The CDR3 nucleotides read TGTGCCAGCAGCCTTCGGCAGGGGGCGGACACTGAAGCTTTCTTT. Protein sequence: CASSLRQGADTEAFF. The J gene is TRBJ1-1, the V gene TRBV3-1 (or the pseudogene TRBV3-2), with 8 bases fitting TRBD1. This CDR3 has 15 amino acids. Trimming at V came to 4 bases and at J to 3 bases, leaving 7 bases not matched to a gene. The germline V gene has CDR1 LGHDT and CDR2 YNNKEL (reference sequence).

There are a few counts of this clone. The chain couples TRBV9 to TRBJ1-6, with D tentatively TRBD1 (5 bases). The length of the CDR3 is 19 residues. The V end was cut by 4 bases, the J end by 0 bases, with 20 bases between. Germline CDR1 SGDLS, CDR2 YYNGEE. The chain's CDR3 is CASSPLGGEKSSYNSPLHF. Written as DNA, the CDR3 is TGTGCCAGCAGCCCCCTCGGGGGAGAAAAGAGCTCCTATAATTCACCCCTCCACTTT.

The chain is built from TRBV7-6 and TRBJ2-2; 10 positions match TRBD2. There are 17 residues in the CDR3. V dropped 5 bases and J dropped 0; count of bases not matched to a gene: 6. Germline assignment: CDR1 SGHVS and CDR2 FNYEAQ. The CDR3 region is CASSPGLAMSNTGELFF. The DNA of the CDR3 is TGTGCCAGCAGCCCGGGACTAGCGATGTCGAACACCGGGGAGCTGTTTTTT. Using reference TRBV7-6 and TRBJ2-2 for the parts outside the CDR3, the full variable domain is GAGVSQSPRYKVTKRGQDVALRCDPISGHVSLYWYRQALGQGPEFLTYFNYEAQQDKSGLPNDRFSAERPEGSISTLTIQRTEQRDSAMYRCASSPGLAMSNTGELFFGEGSRLTVL.

The chain joins TRBV19 to TRBJ1-5; tentatively, D is TRBD1 (5 bases). The germline V gene has CDR1 LNHDA and CDR2 SQIVND (reference sequence). Trimming took 5 bases from V and 0 from J, leaving 23 bases between them. This CDR3 region has 19 residues. CDR3 residues: CASSAKSTGRVYSNQPQHF. CDR3 coding DNA: TGTGCCAGTAGTGCCAAAAGCACAGGCAGAGTTTATAGCAATCAGCCCCAGCATTTT.

The chain employs TRBV15 and TRBJ2-1, with TRBD2 as a possible D gene (7 bases). Per germline, CDR1 LNHNV and CDR2 YYDKDF (reference sequence). The CDR3 has 15 residues. Trimming took 8 bases from V and 5 from J, leaving 19 bases between them. CDR3 coding DNA: TGTGCCACCCGGGGAGGGGGGTCAAACGACAATGAGCAGTTCTTC. Its protein product is CATRGGGSNDNEQFF.

This clone was found once. The V gene is TRBV18, the J gene TRBJ2-2; the D is unclear. V was trimmed by 3 bases and J by 4 bases, leaving 9 bases between them. The germline V gene encodes CDR1 KGHSH and CDR2 LQKENI. This CDR3 region has 14 residues. Written as DNA, the CDR3 is TGTGCCAGCTCACCCCCCAGGTCCACCGGGGAGCTGTTTTTT. Its translation: CASSPPRSTGELFF.

V usage is TRBV19 and J usage is TRBJ1-2; possible D gene TRBD1, 6 bases. The CDR3 is made up of 13 amino acids. From germline, CDR1 is LNHDA and CDR2 SQIVND (reference sequence). V lost 4 bases and J lost 6, with 12 bases in between. In DNA, the CDR3 is TGTGCCAGTAGTACAGGGGATTTAAATGGCTACACCTTC. This gives the protein CASSTGDLNGYTF.

This chain uses TRBV15 with TRBJ2-3, with D possibly being TRBD1 (5 bases). The CDR3 totals 14 residues. Trimming cost V 1 base and J 2 bases, with 7 bases left between them. The germline V gene has CDR1 LNHNV and CDR2 YYDKDF (reference sequence). The chain's CDR3 is CATSRGGATDTQYF. The CDR3, as DNA: TGTGCCACCAGCAGAGGTGGGGCCACAGATACGCAGTATTTT.